Below, 16 T cell receptor beta chains from the same sample are listed, as sequenced in a study of T-cell reconstitution after alpha-beta-depleted transplantation in children. A TCRbeta library incorporating unique molecular identifiers was prepared. In TCRdb, the PCR reads were re-called with MiXCR into one record per CDR3 protein. The profile covers 250,000 to 300,000 distinct CDR3 sequences, with 6% to 10% appearing a single time and approximately 8.6% taken by the ten largest. These receptors have no known antigen. Points from the study as a whole: When one year had passed after transplant, most T-cell counts and diversity came from newly produced T cells.

Here the sequenced sample was peripheral blood, taken 360 days after TCRalphabeta/CD19-depleted stem cell transplant. The receptors originated from a female patient younger than 10 who had a stem cell transplant for Fanconi anemia, so the T cells may come from the graft donor.

This clonotype has a count of ten or more. The chain employs TRBV12-3 or TRBV12-4 and TRBJ1-5; unclear D gene. V was clipped by 2 bases and J by 5 bases, with 7 bases between them. CDR3 size: 13 residues. The CDR3 nucleotides are TGTGCCAGCAGTTTAACATCTGATCAGCCCCAGCATTTT. Translated: CASSLTSDQPQHF.

This clonotype was seen many times. The chain links TRBV5-1 to TRBJ1-4, with a possible D match to TRBD1 (5 bases). The CDR3 covers 15 residues. V was cut by 4 bases and J by 0 bases, with 10 bases left in between. Germline CDR1 reads SGHRS; CDR2 reads YFSETQ. The CDR3 sequence is CASSKDSSTNEKLFF. The CDR3 DNA is TGCGCCAGCAGCAAAGACAGCTCAACTAATGAAAAACTGTTTTTT. The whole variable domain, remainder taken from reference TRBV5-1 and TRBJ1-4, is KAGVTQTPRYLIKTRGQQVTLSCSPISGHRSVSWYQQTPGQGLQFLFEYFSETQRNKGNFPGRFSGRQFSNSRSEMNVSTLELGDSALYLCASSKDSSTNEKLFFGSGTQLSVL.

This clonotype was recorded many times. The CDR3 reads CASSYLSDTQYF. CDR3 DNA sequence: TGTGCCAGCAGTTACCTCTCAGATACGCAGTATTTT. This chain connects TRBV6-2 or TRBV6-3 to TRBJ2-3; D remains unclear. The V and J ends lost 2 bases and 4 bases respectively, with 4 bases between them. The germline CDR1 and CDR2 sequences are MNHEY and SVGEGT. This CDR3 comprises 12 residues.

This clonotype was detected ten times or more. The chain recombines TRBV11-2 with TRBJ2-1; D uncertain. Trimming removed 2 bases at V and 4 bases at J, with 9 bases between. The germline V gene encodes CDR1 SGHAT and CDR2 FQNNGV. This CDR3 region has 14 residues. CDR3: CASSLNGYYNEQFF. The CDR3 region has the DNA TGTGCCAGCAGCTTAAACGGTTATTACAATGAGCAGTTCTTC. Based on the CDR3 plus reference TRBV11-2 and TRBJ2-1, the full variable domain is EAGVAQSPRYKIIEKRQSVAFWCNPISGHATLYWYQQILGQGPKLLIQFQNNGVVDDSQLPKDRFSAERLKGVDSTLKIQPAKLEDSAVYLCASSLNGYYNEQFFGPGTRLTVL.

This chain joins TRBV7-3 and TRBJ2-3, with no clear D. The V gene lost 4 bases and the J gene lost 2 bases, with 7 bases spanning the gap. Germline values: CDR1 SGHTA, CDR2 FQGTGA. This CDR3 contains 13 residues. The CDR3 region is CASSSQPTDTQYF. The CDR3 nucleotides are TGTGCCAGCAGCTCCCAACCCACAGATACGCAGTATTTT.

This clonotype came up a few times. V and J are TRBV11-1 and TRBJ1-2, with D possibly TRBD1 on 5 matching bases. Germline assignment: CDR1 SGHAT and CDR2 FQDESV (reference sequence). The CDR3 spans 15 residues. The V end lost 5 bases, the J end lost 4 bases, and 17 bases lay between the germline ends. The CDR3 DNA sequence: TGTGCCAGCAGCCACTCCCCGGAGGGGCTCTATGGCTACACCTTC. Protein sequence: CASSHSPEGLYGYTF.

The chain joins TRBV3-1 to TRBJ1-2; D gene ambiguous. Germline CDR1 LGHDT, CDR2 YNNKEL (reference sequence). This CDR3 has 16 residues. V dropped 1 base and J dropped 4 bases, with 16 bases sitting between them. CDR3 sequence: CASSQGIGGPFYGYTF. The DNA for the CDR3 is TGTGCCAGCAGCCAAGGGATTGGAGGTCCGTTCTATGGCTACACCTTC.

This clonotype was seen ten or more times. V gene TRBV5-1 combines with J gene TRBJ2-2, with D perhaps matching TRBD2 (5 bases). CDR1 and CDR2 (germline): SGHRS, YFSETQ. Trimming took 1 base from V and 1 from J, leaving 14 bases between them. The CDR3 is 17 amino acids. The CDR3: CASSLSSIAGNTGELFF. Here the CDR3 DNA reads TGCGCCAGCAGCTTGTCCTCTATTGCGGGGAACACCGGGGAGCTGTTTTTT.

This clonotype was found a few times. The genes are TRBV3-1 and TRBJ2-3; 7 positions match TRBD2. V lost 3 bases and J lost 4; bases outside the gene matches: 10. Germline lookup yields CDR1 LGHDT and CDR2 YNNKEL (reference sequence). The CDR3 length is 16 residues. In nucleotides, the CDR3 is TGTGCCAGCAGCCACTGGATTGGGGGGGAGGCAGATACGCAGTATTTT. The encoded protein is CASSHWIGGEADTQYF.

The chain recombines TRBV20-1 with TRBJ2-1; D is ambiguous. V was trimmed by 6 bases and J by 0 bases, leaving 21 bases between them. This CDR3 has 17 amino acids. The V gene's germline CDR1 is DFQATT and CDR2 SNEGSKA (reference sequence). CDR3 region: CSARLLNYRLSYNEQFF. In DNA form, the CDR3 reads TGCAGTGCCCGCCTATTAAATTACCGTCTCTCCTACAATGAGCAGTTCTTC.

There are many counts of this clonotype. This chain connects TRBV7-2 to TRBJ2-5; no firm D call. This CDR3 region has 14 residues. V lost 0 bases, J lost 1 base, and 6 bases lay in between. Germline V gene data show CDR1 as SGHTA and CDR2 as FQGNSA. The CDR3 DNA is TGTGCCAGCAGCTTAGCAGGTTCCCAAGAGACCCAGTACTTC. Translation: CASSLAGSQETQYF.

In regard to this clonotype: One end of the junction is discordant with germline, which a read error may explain. This chain uses TRBV6-1 with TRBJ2-7, with TRBD1 as a possible D gene (6 bases). The CDR3 runs 15 residues. Germline lookup yields CDR1 MNHNS and CDR2 SASEGT. CDR3 sequence reads: CASSLGQSLLYELYF. The CDR3 DNA reads as TGTGCCAGCAGCCTCGGACAGAGCTTACTCTACGAGCTGTACTTC.

This clonotype was detected ten times or more. The CDR3 protein is CASSSLPHGSYEQYF. The CDR3 DNA reads TGCGCCAGCAGCTCCCTACCTCACGGGAGTTACGAGCAGTACTTC. The chain links TRBV5-1 to TRBJ2-7, with D maybe TRBD2 (6 bases). The CDR3 totals 15 residues. Trimming removed 3 bases from V and 4 bases from J, with 17 bases in between. The germline gives CDR1 SGHRS, CDR2 YFSETQ.

This clonotype has more than one count but fewer than ten. The CDR3 reads CASSVSQEPNQPQHF. The CDR3 bases are TGTGCCAGCAGTGTGTCACAGGAACCCAATCAGCCCCAGCATTTT. The chain is built from TRBV2 and TRBJ1-5; D perhaps matches TRBD1 (5 bases). V lost 4 bases to trimming and J lost 3 bases, with 13 bases between them. CDR1 is SNHLY and CDR2 is FYNNEI in the germline V gene. CDR3 length equals 15 residues.

The chain recombines TRBV11-1 with TRBJ1-1; 8 positions agree with TRBD1. The CDR3 loop spans 19 amino acids. Per the germline V gene, CDR1 is SGHAT and CDR2 is FQDESV (reference sequence). The junction had 25 bases not matched to a gene; V was cut back by 6 bases and J by 7 bases. This chain's CDR3 is CASSGFDYPKQGEKYEAFF. The DNA for the CDR3 is TGTGCCAGCAGTGGTTTTGACTATCCTAAACAGGGGGAGAAATATGAAGCTTTCTTT.

In its sample, this clonotype was seen many times. The V call is TRBV5-5, the J call TRBJ2-7, with D possibly TRBD1 on 6 matching bases. CDR1 SGHKS and CDR2 YYEKEE come from the germline V gene (reference sequence). Trimming shortened V by 0 bases and J by 2 bases, and 12 bases separated the two germline ends. The CDR3 is 15 amino acids. CDR3 protein: CASSLAQGRTYEQYF. The CDR3 bases are TGTGCCAGCAGCTTGGCCCAGGGGAGAACCTACGAGCAGTACTTC.